The clone carrying this T cell receptor (beta chain) was seen more than once but under ten times. Its antigen is as yet unknown. Other DNA sequences in the sample encode the same CDR3. CDR1 SGHRS and CDR2 YFSETQ come from the germline V gene. The CDR3 spans 16 residues. The V and J ends lost 0 bases and 0 bases respectively, with 12 bases between them. This record belongs to a study of immune evolution from preneoplasia to lung adenocarcinoma. Premalignant or tumor cells were enriched by macro-dissection after pathologic assessment. Study-wide points: Highest clonality occurred in KRAS-mutant, not EGFR-mutant or double wild-type, nodules.

Assay: immunoSEQ multiplex PCR; the TCRdb copy retains only in-frame clones and omits some. The data contain 3,000 to 4,500 clones, almost 75% of them singletons. Material for sequencing was FFPE minimally invasive lung adenocarcinoma tissue. The genes are TRBV5-1 and TRBJ1-1; D remains ambiguous. The clonotype comes from a person aged 60-79 years with lung adenocarcinoma. The CDR3 here is CASSLAEEAVNTEAFF. In DNA, the CDR3 is TGCGCCAGCAGCTTGGCCGAGGAGGCGGTGAACACTGAAGCTTTCTTT.